This record concerns one T cell receptor beta chain sequence. This clonotype was picked up a small number of times. Its target antigen remains unknown. Per-base quality was not reported, and no clone a single base away is much larger than it. The instrument given in TCRdb is Illumina NovaSeq 6000. TCRalpha and TCRbeta cDNA libraries were constructed by 5'RACE with constant-segment primers, with sample barcodes and unique molecular identifiers being introduced. Trizol reagent was used to extract RNA from every sample. Library amplification was performed in two PCR steps, and a second sample barcode and Illumina TruSeq adapters were introduced in the second step. The libraries were sequenced on an Illumina NovaSeq using 2 x 150 bp paired-end reads. As for how the authors treated the data: The reads were demultiplexed and collapsed into UMI-guided consensus sequences using migec v1.2.7. Using mixcr v2.1.11, UMI consensuses were aligned to TRA and TRB V and J templates and then assembled into clonotypes. Expanded or contracted clonotypes were those called significant by both edgeR and NoisET, with noise models trained on biological replicates. For edgeR calls, the cutoffs were a false discovery rate-adjusted p below 0.01 and a log2 fold-change threshold of 1. As an exploratory analysis of dynamics, max-normalized trajectories of the 1000 most abundant clonotypes were examined by PCA with hierarchical clustering. Separately sequenced CD4+ and CD8+ repertoires were used to assign a CD4 or CD8 phenotype to each responding clone. TCRdb reworked the public reads: Q25 trimming with fastp, MiXCR clone assembly, productive beta chains retained. Every distinct CDR3 protein forms one entry, paired with its most common genes and DNA. TCRdb, not the original authors, processed these V and J calls. The table for this sample lists approximately 260,000 distinct CDR3 sequences; about a sixth of them were counted only once. About 23% of the sample is held by the ten biggest clonotypes.

These data come from a study of T-cell memory formation after mild COVID-19 (dated by TCRdb to 2020 to 2023). For context, the study as a whole: TCR sequence clusters from the two donors were found to be largely donor specific. The cohort was made up of two young adult volunteers, one female and one male, who were previously healthy. T-cell clones expanding and contracting after mild COVID-19 in a couple of donors were tracked by longitudinal TCRalpha and TCRbeta repertoire sequencing. The study at large found these results: Contracting CD4+ clones were located mainly in the CM and EM memory subsets, whereas CD8+ clones were found to be enriched in EMRA. Clones that contracted from day 15 to 85 showed balanced CD4/CD8 phenotypes, whereas a second wave of clones that expanded from day 15 to 37 leaned towards CD4+. Some responding clones were found in pre-infection memory, which suggests that pre-existing cross-reactive memory T cells took part in the SARS-CoV-2 response. The second-wave clones that peaked on day 37 were not confirmed to be SARS-CoV-2 specific. The study covered only a couple of mild cases, and larger cohorts including severe cases with pre-infection samples were considered necessary.

The CDR3 sequence holds 13 residues, the cysteine and phenylalanine included. Only CDR3 DNA remains: 39 bases, in frame from the first base. The germline V gene (reference sequence) yields DFQATT for CDR1 and SNEGSKA for CDR2. V and J are truncated by 5 bases and 6 bases respectively, leaving an intervening sequence of 16 bases. PBMCs were isolated by Ficoll-Paque density gradient centrifugation. This receptor was obtained from a young man who had mild COVID-19 (a few samples of this study predate the infection). The sample titles of this study are shuffled in the database, so cell type and time point are left out; the donor was told from shared clones. Rearrangement joined TRBV20-1 to TRBJ1-1; no D gene call is confident. The sequenced sample consisted of PBMCs or a T cell subset sorted from them (not recorded which). This receptor has the CDR3 CSAWAPGVPEAFF. The sequence in DNA is TGCAGTGCTTGGGCCCCCGGGGTGCCTGAAGCTTTCTTT.